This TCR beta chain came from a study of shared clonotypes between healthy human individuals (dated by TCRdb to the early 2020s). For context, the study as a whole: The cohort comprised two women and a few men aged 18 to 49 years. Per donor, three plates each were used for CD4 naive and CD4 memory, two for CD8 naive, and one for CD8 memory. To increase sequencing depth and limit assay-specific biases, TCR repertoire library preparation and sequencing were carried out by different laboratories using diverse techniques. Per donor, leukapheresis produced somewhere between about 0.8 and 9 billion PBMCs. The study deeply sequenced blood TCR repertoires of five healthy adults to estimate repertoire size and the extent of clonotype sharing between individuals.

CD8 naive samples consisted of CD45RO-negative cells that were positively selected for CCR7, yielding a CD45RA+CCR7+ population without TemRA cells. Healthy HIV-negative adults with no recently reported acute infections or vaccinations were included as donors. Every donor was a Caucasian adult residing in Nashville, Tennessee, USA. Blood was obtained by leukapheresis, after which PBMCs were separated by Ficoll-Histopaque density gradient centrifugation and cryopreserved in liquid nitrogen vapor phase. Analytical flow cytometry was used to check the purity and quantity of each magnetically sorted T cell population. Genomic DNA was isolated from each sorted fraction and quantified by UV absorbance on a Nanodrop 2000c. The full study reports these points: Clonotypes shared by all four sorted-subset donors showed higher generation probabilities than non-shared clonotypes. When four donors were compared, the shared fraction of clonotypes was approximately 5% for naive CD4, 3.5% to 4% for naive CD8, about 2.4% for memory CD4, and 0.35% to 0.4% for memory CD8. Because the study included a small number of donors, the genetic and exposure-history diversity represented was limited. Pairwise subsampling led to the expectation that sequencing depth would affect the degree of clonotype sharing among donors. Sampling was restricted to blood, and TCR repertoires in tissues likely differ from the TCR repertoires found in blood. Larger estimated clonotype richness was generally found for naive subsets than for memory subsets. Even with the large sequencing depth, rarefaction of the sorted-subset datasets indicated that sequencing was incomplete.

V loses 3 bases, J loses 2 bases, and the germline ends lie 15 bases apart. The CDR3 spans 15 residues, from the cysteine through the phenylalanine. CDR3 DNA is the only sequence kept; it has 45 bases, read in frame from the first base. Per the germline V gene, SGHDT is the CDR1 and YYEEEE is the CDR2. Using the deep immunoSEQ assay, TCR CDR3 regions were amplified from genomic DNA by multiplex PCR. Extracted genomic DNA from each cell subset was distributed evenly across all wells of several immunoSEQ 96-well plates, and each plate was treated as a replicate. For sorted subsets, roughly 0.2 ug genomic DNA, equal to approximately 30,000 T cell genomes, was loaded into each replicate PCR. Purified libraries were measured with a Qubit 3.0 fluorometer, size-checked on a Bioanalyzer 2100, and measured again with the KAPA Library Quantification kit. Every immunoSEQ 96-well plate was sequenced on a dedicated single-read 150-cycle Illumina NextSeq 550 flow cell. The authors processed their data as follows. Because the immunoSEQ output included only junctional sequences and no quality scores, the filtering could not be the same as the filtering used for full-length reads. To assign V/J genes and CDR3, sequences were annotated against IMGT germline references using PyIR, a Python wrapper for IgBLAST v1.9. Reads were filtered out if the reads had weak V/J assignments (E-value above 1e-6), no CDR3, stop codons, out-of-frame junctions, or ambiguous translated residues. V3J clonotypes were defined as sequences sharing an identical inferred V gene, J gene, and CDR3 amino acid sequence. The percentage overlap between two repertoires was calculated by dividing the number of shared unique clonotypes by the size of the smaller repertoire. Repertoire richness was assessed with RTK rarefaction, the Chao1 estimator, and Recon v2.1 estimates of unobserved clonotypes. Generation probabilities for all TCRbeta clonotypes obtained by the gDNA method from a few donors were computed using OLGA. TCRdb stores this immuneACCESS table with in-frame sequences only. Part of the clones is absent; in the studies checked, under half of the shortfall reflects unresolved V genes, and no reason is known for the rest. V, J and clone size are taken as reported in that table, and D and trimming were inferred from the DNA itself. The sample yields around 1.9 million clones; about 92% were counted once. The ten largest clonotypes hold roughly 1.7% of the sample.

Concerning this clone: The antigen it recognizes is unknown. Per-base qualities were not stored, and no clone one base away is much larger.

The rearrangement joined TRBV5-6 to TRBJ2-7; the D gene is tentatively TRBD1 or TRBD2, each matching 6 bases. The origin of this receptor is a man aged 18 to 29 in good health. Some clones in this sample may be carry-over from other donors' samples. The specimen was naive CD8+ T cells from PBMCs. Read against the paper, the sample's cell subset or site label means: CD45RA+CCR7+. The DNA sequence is TGTGCCAGCAGCTCCAGGGGAGGCAGGCCCTACGAGCAGTACTTC. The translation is CASSSRGGRPYEQYF.